These 24 T cell receptor beta chains were all obtained from the same sample, sequenced in a study of human T cells and chemical hapten exposure. The time point here: pre-sensitization, week 0. Treatment specified: therapeutic diphenylcyclopropenone sensitization with weekly scalp DPC. TCRdb recomputed calls from the RACE reads with MiXCR, one row per CDR3 protein. The table includes tens of thousands of distinct CDR3 sequences, about 7% detected once. The sequencing here drew on whole blood, taken in connection with sensitization to the hapten diphenylcyclopropenone (DPC). The origin of the receptors is a woman in her twenties or thirties with alopecia areata. Some clones in this sample may be carry-over from other donors' samples.

Ten or more counts support this clonotype. This chain connects TRBV5-6 to TRBJ2-7; 9 bases are a match to TRBD1. The V and J ends lost 4 bases and 7 bases, in that order; junction bases with no gene match: 12. The CDR3 extends over 15 amino acids. The germline gives CDR1 SGHDT, CDR2 YYEEEE. The CDR3 DNA reads TGTGCCAGCAGCCCTTCCCTCGACAGGGGGGGTGAGCAGTACTTC. Translated, it gives CASSPSLDRGGEQYF.

This clonotype has ten or more counts. The V call is TRBV6-1, the J call TRBJ1-5; D remains ambiguous. Trimming shortened V by 7 bases and J by 0 bases, and 13 bases separated the two germline ends. There are 15 residues in the CDR3. Germline lookup yields CDR1 MNHNS and CDR2 SASEGT. CDR3: CASIYSTISNQPQHF. The CDR3, as DNA: TGTGCCAGCATTTACAGCACCATTAGCAATCAGCCCCAGCATTTT.

This clonotype was seen repeatedly, ten times or more. CDR3 DNA sequence: TGTGCCAGCAGTGGTACTACTCGAGGGGGGCGCGAAGCTTTCTTT. Residues: CASSGTTRGGREAFF. The chain has TRBV6-5 and TRBJ1-1, with D possibly TRBD1 on 6 matching bases. The CDR3 is 15 residues long. Germline V CDR1 and CDR2: MNHEY, SVGAGI. V shed 5 bases and J shed 8 bases, with 21 bases lying between them.

This clonotype was detected ten times or more. The chain couples TRBV5-4 to TRBJ1-6; 7 positions match TRBD1. Germline assignment: CDR1 SGHNT and CDR2 YYREEE (reference sequence). V shed 10 bases, J shed 2 bases, and the junction held 6 bases outside the gene matches. There are 14 residues in the CDR3. The DNA of the CDR3 is TGTGCCTGGAAGACAGGGACCTATAATTCACCCCTCCACTTT. This gives the protein CAWKTGTYNSPLHF.

The DNA for the CDR3 is TGTGCCAGCAGCCCGACCCCGTTCTACGAGCAGTACTTC. The encoded protein is CASSPTPFYEQYF. This sequence joins TRBV7-2 and TRBJ2-7; D is uncertain. V dropped 5 bases and J dropped 3 bases, with 11 bases sitting between them. The germline V gene encodes CDR1 SGHTA and CDR2 FQGNSA. This CDR3 contains 13 residues.

This clonotype was seen ten or more times. The V call is TRBV2, the J call TRBJ1-2; 11 bases are a match to TRBD1. The CDR3 covers 13 residues. Germline-derived CDR1 and CDR2 are SNHLY and FYNNEI. V shed 8 bases and J 7 bases; nucleotides not matched to a gene: 6. CDR3 DNA sequence: TGTGCCAGCCTCGGGACAGGGGGGATTGGCTACACCTTC. This codes for CASLGTGGIGYTF.

V usage is TRBV5-1 and J usage is TRBJ1-2; possible D gene TRBD1, 5 bases. The CDR3 runs to 14 residues. V lost 4 bases, J lost 4 bases, and 14 bases lay in between. Germline assignment: CDR1 SGHRS and CDR2 YFSETQ. The CDR3 loop is CASSPRGERYGYTF. In nucleotides, the CDR3 is TGCGCCAGCAGCCCGCGAGGGGAGCGCTATGGCTACACCTTC.

This clonotype has just a few counts. The J gene is TRBJ2-7, the V gene TRBV19; TRBD1 matches 10 bases. CDR1 and CDR2 from the germline V gene are LNHDA and SQIVND (reference sequence). This CDR3 spans 15 amino acids. Trimming took 4 bases from V and 3 from J; bases not matched to a gene: 6. The CDR3 DNA follows: TGTGCCAGTAGTACTAGATGGACAGGGGGCTACGAGCAGTACTTC. Amino acids: CASSTRWTGGYEQYF.

This clonotype was picked up many times. This rearrangement joins TRBV9 to TRBJ1-3; no reliable D call. This CDR3 has 15 residues. Per germline, CDR1 SGDLS and CDR2 YYNGEE. Trimming shortened V by 3 bases and J by 1 base, and 11 bases separated the two germline ends. The CDR3, as DNA: TGTGCCAGCAGCGGAATAGGATCATCTGGAAACACCATATATTTT. This gives the protein CASSGIGSSGNTIYF.

This clonotype was seen many times. This rearrangement joins TRBV14 to TRBJ2-5; D may match TRBD1 or TRBD2 (5 bases each). The CDR3 runs to 14 residues. The ends were cut back, 4 bases at V and 3 bases at J, with 12 bases in the middle. CDR1 is SGHDN, CDR2 FVKESK, per germline. CDR3 sequence (DNA): TGTGCCAGCAGCCTCGGGGCGATCGAAGAGACCCAGTACTTC. As protein: CASSLGAIEETQYF. Full variable domain (outside the CDR3, taken from reference TRBV14 and TRBJ2-5): EAGVTQFPSHSVIEKGQTVTLRCDPISGHDNLYWYRRVMGKEIKFLLHFVKESKQDESGMPNNRFLAERTGGTYSTLKVQPAELEDSGVYFCASSLGAIEETQYFGPGTRLLVL.

In this sample, this clonotype turned up many times. This sequence joins TRBV12-3 or TRBV12-4 and TRBJ2-7; D perhaps matches TRBD1 (6 bases). Trimming took off 2 bases at V and 2 bases at J, with 10 bases between the two ends. This CDR3 has 14 amino acids. The CDR3 protein is CASSLFGTTYEQYF. DNA of the CDR3: TGTGCCAGCAGTTTATTCGGGACAACCTACGAGCAGTACTTC.

V gene TRBV25-1 combines with J gene TRBJ1-4; D is uncertain. Trimming took 2 bases from V and 4 from J, leaving 26 bases between them. This CDR3 is 20 amino acids long. CDR1 and CDR2 from the germline V gene are MGHDK and SYGVNS. The DNA for the CDR3 is TGTGCCAGCAGTGAAATACCGGGCAGGAGTTCTCATTCCTATAATGAAAAACTGTTTTTT. Its protein is CASSEIPGRSSHSYNEKLFF. Combining the CDR3 with reference TRBV25-1 and TRBJ1-4 gives the whole variable domain EADIYQTPRYLVIGTGKKITLECSQTMGHDKMYWYQQDPGMELHLIHYSYGVNSTEKGDLSSESTVSRIRTEHFPLTLESARPSHTSQYLCASSEIPGRSSHSYNEKLFFGSGTQLSVL.

In this sample, this clonotype turned up many times. The V call is TRBV20-1, the J call TRBJ2-1, with 11 positions matching TRBD2. Trimming removed 2 bases from V and 6 bases from J; junction bases left unmatched: 6. Looked up from germline, CDR1 is DFQATT and CDR2 is SNEGSKA (reference sequence). This CDR3 comprises 15 residues. The CDR3 nucleotides are TGCAGTGCTAGATCCCCGACTAGCGGGGTCAATGAGCAGTTCTTC. Amino acids: CSARSPTSGVNEQFF.

This clonotype was observed a handful of times. V is TRBV18 and J is TRBJ2-7; 8 positions agree with TRBD1. V was clipped by 0 bases and J by 6 bases; unmatched bases: 7. CDR1 is KGHSH and CDR2 is LQKENI in the germline V gene. The CDR3 length is 15 residues. The CDR3 protein is CASSPPTGATGEQYF. CDR3 DNA: TGTGCCAGCTCACCACCGACAGGGGCTACGGGCGAGCAGTACTTC. The whole variable domain, remainder taken from reference TRBV18 and TRBJ2-7, is NAGVMQNPRHLVRRRGQEARLRCSPMKGHSHVYWYRQLPEEGLKFMVYLQKENIIDESGMPKERFSAEFPKEGPSILRIQQVVRGDSAAYFCASSPPTGATGEQYFGPGTRLTVT.

This clonotype was seen many times. The rearrangement links TRBV6-5 to TRBJ1-1; TRBD1 aligns across 8 bases. V lost 6 bases, J lost 7 bases, and 13 bases stayed unmatched. Germline values: CDR1 MNHEY, CDR2 SVGAGI. The CDR3 loop spans 15 amino acids. In DNA, the CDR3 is TGTGCCAGCAGAGGGATAGGACAGGGAAGTAATGAAGCTTTCTTT. It is translated as CASRGIGQGSNEAFF.

This clonotype has ten or more counts. The chain uses TRBV6-4 and TRBJ1-1; D is unclear. Germline-derived CDR1 and CDR2 are MRHNA and SNTAGT. V lost 5 bases to trimming and J lost 1 base, with 8 bases between them. The length of the CDR3 is 13 residues. CDR3 sequence: CASSSDWNTEAFF. The CDR3 DNA sequence: TGTGCCAGCAGTTCTGACTGGAACACTGAAGCTTTCTTT.

This clonotype was detected ten times or more. This sequence joins TRBV7-3 and TRBJ1-1; 10 positions agree with TRBD1. The length of the CDR3 is 15 residues. Losses at the gene ends were 3 bases for V and 4 bases for J; bases not matched to a gene: 5. CDR1 is SGHTA and CDR2 is FQGTGA in the germline V gene. The CDR3 reads CASSLTGGDITEAFF. CDR3 coding DNA: TGTGCCAGCAGCTTGACAGGGGGCGATATCACTGAAGCTTTCTTT. The complete variable domain, with remaining parts taken from reference TRBV7-3 and TRBJ1-1, reads GAGVSQTPSNKVTEKGKYVELRCDPISGHTALYWYRQSLGQGPEFLIYFQGTGAADDSGLPNDRFFAVRPEGSVSTLKIQRTERGDSAVYLCASSLTGGDITEAFFGQGTRLTVV.

Concerning this clonotype itself: Just one base apart from a much larger clone, this may be a read error. No conserved phenylalanine or tryptophan is present at the end of the CDR3, so a read error is the likely explanation. Because the CDR3's place on the DNA is in doubt, the DNA is left out and the CDR3 is given as listed by TCRdb. The chain combines TRBV28 with TRBJ2-7; the table's TRBD1 call for D was not verified on the DNA. Germline V CDR1 and CDR2: MDHEN, SYDVKM. The length of the CDR3 is 16 amino acids, counting both ends. The CDR3 here is CASSLWAGTGGGRVSI.

This clonotype was counted ten times or more. CDR3 residues: CSVVDASGGGETQYF. CDR3 DNA: TGCAGCGTTGTAGATGCTAGCGGGGGAGGAGAGACCCAGTACTTC. The V and J genes are TRBV29-1 and TRBJ2-5; 10 positions agree with TRBD2. Germline-derived CDR1 and CDR2 are SQVTM and ANQGSEA. CDR3 size: 15 residues. Germline trimming cut 4 bases from V and 4 bases from J; bases unmatched to any gene: 9.

This clonotype was counted at least ten times. In DNA, the CDR3 is TGTGCCAGCATAGATGATAGCAATCAGCCCCAGCATTTT. Its protein is CASIDDSNQPQHF. J is TRBJ1-5 and V is TRBV2; D is ambiguous. With 7 bases removed from V and 0 bases from J, the gap between germline ends came to 7 bases. From germline, CDR1 is SNHLY and CDR2 FYNNEI. This CDR3 is built from 13 residues.

There are a few counts of this clonotype. The chain is built from TRBV3-1 and TRBJ1-2, with D unresolved. The CDR3 consists of 12 residues. With 1 base removed from V and 6 bases from J, the gap between germline ends came to 6 bases. Germline V gives CDR1 LGHDT, CDR2 YNNKEL (reference sequence). The CDR3 coding sequence is TGTGCCAGCAGCCAAGTTCTAGATGGCTACACCTTC. Protein product: CASSQVLDGYTF.

This clonotype was detected many times. This chain links TRBV30 with TRBJ2-7, with 8 bases that match TRBD1. V shed 2 bases and J 2 bases; nucleotides not matched to a gene: 8. This CDR3 region has 15 residues. The V gene's germline CDR1 is GTSNPN and CDR2 SVGIG (reference sequence). In nucleotides, the CDR3 is TGTGCCTGGAGTACCGGACAGGGAAACACCTACGAGCAGTACTTC. This gives the protein CAWSTGQGNTYEQYF.

This clonotype was found many times. The gene calls are TRBV7-9 and TRBJ1-2; 7 nucleotides line up with TRBD1. J was trimmed by 3 bases and V by 6 bases; bases with no gene match: 4. The CDR3 runs 13 residues. Per the germline V gene, CDR1 is SEHNR and CDR2 is FQNEAQ (reference sequence). The CDR3: CASRQGSDYGYTF. The CDR3 nucleotides are TGTGCCAGCAGACAGGGGTCCGACTATGGCTACACCTTC.

The table lists this clonotype with many counts. The chain uses TRBV27 and TRBJ2-1, with TRBD1 matching 9 bases. Unmatched junction bases numbered 26, after V lost 6 bases and J lost 8 bases. Germline assignment: CDR1 MNHEY and CDR2 SMNVEV (reference sequence). The CDR3 is 20 amino acids. Here the CDR3 DNA reads TGTGCCAGCAGACTCCTAGGCCATAAACAGGGGGCGTTGGCCTTCGATGAGCAGTTCTTC. It codes for CASRLLGHKQGALAFDEQFF.